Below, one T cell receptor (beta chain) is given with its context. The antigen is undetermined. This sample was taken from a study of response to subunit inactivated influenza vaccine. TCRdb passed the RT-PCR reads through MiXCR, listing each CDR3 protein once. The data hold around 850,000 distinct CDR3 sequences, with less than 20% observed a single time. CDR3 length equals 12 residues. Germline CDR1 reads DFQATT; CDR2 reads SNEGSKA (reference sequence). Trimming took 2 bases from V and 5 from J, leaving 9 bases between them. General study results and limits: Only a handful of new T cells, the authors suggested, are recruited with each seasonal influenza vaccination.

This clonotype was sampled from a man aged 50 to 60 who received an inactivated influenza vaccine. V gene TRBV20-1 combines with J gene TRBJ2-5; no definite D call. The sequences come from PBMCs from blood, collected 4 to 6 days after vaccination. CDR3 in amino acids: CSARRVAETQYF. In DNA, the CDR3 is TGCAGTGCTAGAAGAGTGGCGGAGACCCAGTACTTC.